One sample yielded the 13 T cell receptor beta chains listed below, sequenced in a study of blood T cell repertoires in COVID-19. Only in-frame clones appear in the TCRdb table, and some are missing; sequencing was by immunoSEQ multiplex PCR. The sample records about 240,000 clones, around 84% being singletons. Sequenced input: peripheral blood. These receptors were collected from a woman younger than 35 with acute or convalescent COVID-19.

This chain uses TRBV7-3 with TRBJ2-1; TRBD1 is a possible D gene (6 bases). This CDR3 has 12 amino acids. The V end lost 4 bases, the J end lost 12 bases, and 13 bases lay between the germline ends. CDR1 is SGHTA, CDR2 FQGTGA, per germline. The CDR3 nucleotides are TGTGCCAGCAGCTCAGGGGCAGGTGGGCAGTTCTTC. Amino acids: CASSSGAGGQFF.

V gene TRBV6-5 combines with J gene TRBJ1-6; D call uncertain. The CDR3 runs to 16 residues. V was pared by 0 bases and J by 8 bases, with 14 bases between. Germline assignment: CDR1 MNHEY and CDR2 SVGAGI. The CDR3 spells CASSYSRRPWDSPLHF. DNA of the CDR3: TGTGCCAGCAGTTACTCGCGGCGCCCGTGGGATTCACCCCTCCACTTT.

This clone was observed once. The chain recombines TRBV18 with TRBJ2-5; D perhaps matches TRBD1 (6 bases). The CDR3 totals 16 residues. V was pared by 2 bases and J by 2 bases, with 15 bases between. Looked up from germline, CDR1 is KGHSH and CDR2 is LQKENI. The chain's CDR3 is CASSPFEGEKQETQYF. CDR3 nucleotides: TGTGCCAGCTCACCATTCGAGGGGGAAAAGCAAGAGACCCAGTACTTC. The full variable domain, rest sourced from reference TRBV18 and TRBJ2-5, is NAGVMQNPRHLVRRRGQEARLRCSPMKGHSHVYWYRQLPEEGLKFMVYLQKENIIDESGMPKERFSAEFPKEGPSILRIQQVVRGDSAAYFCASSPFEGEKQETQYFGPGTRLLVL.

This chain connects TRBV29-1 to TRBJ2-4; 7 bases agree with TRBD2. Germline CDR1 reads SQVTM; CDR2 reads ANQGSEA. The CDR3 totals 13 residues. V shed 6 bases, J shed 0 bases, and the junction held 2 bases outside the gene matches. CDR3 nucleotides: TGCAGCGTGTGGGGGGGAGCCAAAAACATTCAGTACTTC. Amino acids: CSVWGGAKNIQYF.

The chain joins TRBV2 to TRBJ2-1; 11 nucleotides align to TRBD2. CDR1 is SNHLY, CDR2 FYNNEI, per germline. CDR3 length equals 15 residues. J was trimmed by 2 bases and V by 6 bases; bases with no gene match: 3. The CDR3 sequence: CASRGTSGTYNEQFF. The DNA of the CDR3 is TGTGCCAGCAGGGGGACTAGCGGTACCTACAATGAGCAGTTCTTC.

This clone was recorded once. CDR3 sequence reads: CASNLNGQGATDTQYF. Written as DNA, the CDR3 is TGTGCCAGCAACCTAAACGGGCAGGGGGCTACAGATACGCAGTATTTT. This chain uses TRBV7-2 with TRBJ2-3, with 8 nucleotides matching TRBD1. Looked up from germline, CDR1 is SGHTA and CDR2 is FQGNSA. The CDR3 spans 16 residues. Trimming took 7 bases from V and 3 from J; bases not matched to a gene: 12. Variable domain in full (rest from reference TRBV7-2 and TRBJ2-3): GAGVSQSPSNKVTEKGKDVELRCDPISGHTALYWYRQSLGQGLEFLIYFQGNSAPDKSGLPSDRFSAERTGGSVSTLTIQRTQQEDSAVYLCASNLNGQGATDTQYFGPGTRLTVL.

This rearrangement joins TRBV5-5 to TRBJ2-2; D is perhaps TRBD2 (6 bases). Between the trimmed V and J ends, which lost 3 bases and 0 bases, there was a span of 18 bases. The CDR3 consists of 18 residues. The germline CDR1 and CDR2 sequences are SGHKS and YYEKEE (reference sequence). CDR3 amino acids: CASSSSKGGATNTGELFF. The DNA for the CDR3 is TGTGCCAGCAGCTCTTCTAAAGGAGGGGCGACGAACACCGGGGAGCTGTTTTTT.

The chain couples TRBV6-5 to TRBJ1-5; D remains ambiguous. The CDR3 has 15 residues. Trimming took off 5 bases at V and 1 base at J, with 12 bases between the two ends. Germline V lookup: CDR1 MNHEY, CDR2 SVGAGI. The CDR3 DNA reads TGTGCCAGCAGTCGACACCGTGAGAGCAATCAGCCCCAGCATTTT. Its translation is CASSRHRESNQPQHF.

The J gene is TRBJ2-1, the V gene TRBV4-3, with TRBD2 as a possible D gene (5 bases). This CDR3 spans 17 amino acids. Trimming cost V 0 bases and J 4 bases, with 16 bases left between them. CDR1 is LGHNA, CDR2 YSLEER, per germline. CDR3 nucleotide sequence: TGCGCCAGCAGCCAAGAGCGGAGGATTCCCCCGTACAATGAGCAGTTCTTC. As protein: CASSQERRIPPYNEQFF.

This sequence joins TRBV5-6 and TRBJ2-1, with D unclear. The ends were cut back, 2 bases at V and 3 bases at J, with 9 bases in the middle. From germline, CDR1 is SGHDT and CDR2 YYEEEE. This CDR3 contains 14 residues. The CDR3 sequence: CASSLVHSYNEQFF. CDR3 nucleotides: TGTGCCAGCAGCTTAGTTCACAGCTACAATGAGCAGTTCTTC.

The chain combines TRBV11-2 with TRBJ2-1; D is unresolved. Trimming stripped 0 bases from V and 9 bases from J, with 3 bases between. Germline-derived CDR1 and CDR2 are SGHAT and FQNNGV. The CDR3 is 11 amino acids. CDR3 protein: CASSLESEQFF. The CDR3 DNA sequence: TGTGCCAGCAGCTTAGAGAGTGAGCAGTTCTTC.

The count of this clone is one. The chain employs TRBV7-9 and TRBJ1-2; D perhaps matches TRBD1 (6 bases). Germline V gene sequence: CDR1 SEHNR, CDR2 FQNEAQ (reference sequence). The CDR3 spans 16 residues. V was trimmed by 5 bases and J by 2 bases, leaving 18 bases between them. The CDR3 here is CASSPRGRQSNYGYTF. As DNA, the CDR3 is TGTGCCAGCAGCCCAAGGGGGAGACAGAGCAACTATGGCTACACCTTC.

The CDR3 DNA reads TGTGCCAGTAGTACTTACAGAGACACTGAAGCTTTCTTT. Amino acids: CASSTYRDTEAFF. This chain links TRBV19 with TRBJ1-1; D not resolved. CDR1 is LNHDA, CDR2 SQIVND, per germline (reference sequence). Trimming took off 4 bases at V and 3 bases at J, with 9 bases between the two ends. The CDR3 is 13 residues long.